This T cell receptor (beta chain) originates from a study of blood T cells in healthy people across ages. Turning to the study itself: The capture of about one barcoded beta molecule per two T cells was achieved by template switching. Study-level results: Because donor CMV status was unknown, expanded clonotype changes were possibly confounded.

This clonotype was observed a few times. Its specificity is unknown. The CDR3 has 14 amino acids. V gave up 2 bases and J gave up 8 bases, with 13 bases separating them. The V gene's germline CDR1 is MNHEY and CDR2 SMNVEV (reference sequence). A second PCR, run for about 6 to 12 cycles, used a sample-barcoded 5' primer plus a J-beta primer mix. TCRdb analysed the 5' RACE reads with MiXCR anew, one entry per CDR3 protein. The data contain under 1,000,000 distinct CDR3 sequences, around 36% of them seen just once; the ten biggest clones take up about an eighth. The chain is built from TRBV27 and TRBJ2-1; D is unresolved. The sequence was collected from a man aged 18-30 years in good health. Sequenced sample: blood. This CDR3 is CASSLGLQSDEQFF. CDR3 DNA: TGTGCCAGCAGTTTAGGTCTACAGTCGGATGAGCAGTTCTTC.